The 31 T cell receptor beta chains given below trace back to one sample, sequenced in a study of shared clonotypes between healthy human individuals. TCRdb keeps only in-frame clones here, not all; method: immunoSEQ multiplex PCR. The sample shows about 2.4 million clones, approximately 93% of them seen only once. The sequencing input was naive CD4+ T cells from PBMCs. Subset reported: CD45RA+ positively selected. The receptors derive from a man younger than 35 in good health. Some clones in this sample may be carry-over from other donors' samples.

This rearrangement joins TRBV28 to TRBJ2-1; the D gene is possibly TRBD2 (6 bases). The CDR3 covers 15 residues. V was clipped by 5 bases and J by 6 bases, with 17 bases between them. Per the germline V gene, CDR1 is MDHEN and CDR2 is SYDVKM. The CDR3 region is CASSQLGTARNEQFF. In DNA, the CDR3 is TGTGCCAGCAGTCAACTCGGGACTGCCCGCAATGAGCAGTTCTTC.

As DNA, the CDR3 is TGTGCCAGCTCACCCCGGGTGGCGGGGAGTAATGAAAAACTGTTTTTT. Amino acids: CASSPRVAGSNEKLFF. This chain links TRBV18 with TRBJ1-4; unclear D gene. Germline-derived CDR1 and CDR2 are KGHSH and LQKENI. The CDR3 contains 16 residues. Trimming cost V 3 bases and J 4 bases, with 15 bases left between them.

This clone showed up just once. V and J are TRBV19 and TRBJ2-7, with D unclear. The V gene lost 3 bases and the J gene lost 2 bases, with 11 bases spanning the gap. Looked up from germline, CDR1 is LNHDA and CDR2 is SQIVND (reference sequence). The CDR3 runs to 14 residues. The CDR3 sequence: CASSMIGLAYEQYF. The DNA of the CDR3 is TGTGCCAGTAGTATGATTGGCCTCGCCTACGAGCAGTACTTC.

This clone was observed a single time. The V call is TRBV18, the J call TRBJ2-1; D unclear. Germline CDR1 and CDR2: KGHSH and LQKENI. The CDR3 spans 13 residues. Between the trimmed V and J ends, which lost 3 bases and 6 bases, there was a span of 9 bases. The CDR3 DNA follows: TGTGCCAGCTCACCCAGCTTGGTCAATGAGCAGTTCTTC. Its protein product is CASSPSLVNEQFF. The whole variable domain, remainder taken from reference TRBV18 and TRBJ2-1, is NAGVMQNPRHLVRRRGQEARLRCSPMKGHSHVYWYRQLPEEGLKFMVYLQKENIIDESGMPKERFSAEFPKEGPSILRIQQVVRGDSAAYFCASSPSLVNEQFFGPGTRLTVL.

V usage is TRBV30 and J usage is TRBJ2-5; D not resolved. CDR1 is GTSNPN and CDR2 is SVGIG in the germline V gene (reference sequence). V lost 0 bases and J lost 5, with 7 bases in between. The CDR3 has 12 residues. CDR3 sequence (DNA): TGTGCCTGGAGTGTATGGTGGGAGACCCAGTACTTC. Amino acids: CAWSVWWETQYF.

This chain links TRBV29-1 with TRBJ1-2, with D maybe TRBD1 (6 bases). The germline gives CDR1 SQVTM, CDR2 ANQGSEA. V lost 0 bases, J lost 7 bases, and 15 bases lay in between. The CDR3 loop spans 14 amino acids. This chain's CDR3 is CSVEDLEGVAGYTF. In nucleotides, the CDR3 is TGCAGCGTTGAAGATCTTGAGGGGGTGGCTGGCTACACCTTC.

J is TRBJ2-3 and V is TRBV5-4; the match to TRBD2 covers 8 bases. CDR3 length equals 16 residues. V lost 3 bases and J lost 0; bases outside the gene matches: 6. Germline V gives CDR1 SGHNT, CDR2 YYREEE (reference sequence). In DNA, the CDR3 is TGTGCCAGCAGCTCCATCGGCGGGGGGAGCACAGATACGCAGTATTTT. It encodes CASSSIGGGSTDTQYF.

This clone came up once. J is TRBJ2-6 and V is TRBV5-4, with D tentatively TRBD1 (6 bases). Trimming pared 4 bases from V and 2 bases from J, leaving 10 bases between. The CDR3 is 15 residues long. Germline CDR1 and CDR2: SGHNT and YYREEE (reference sequence). CDR3 DNA: TGTGCCAGCAGCCCCGGGACACCTGGGGCCAACGTCCTGACTTTC. Protein: CASSPGTPGANVLTF.

The rearrangement joins TRBV12-2 to TRBJ2-6; the table gives TRBD1 as D, unverified against the DNA. TRBV12-2 counts as a pseudogene. CDR3 size: 19 residues. The CDR3 DNA sequence: TGTGCAAGTCGCTTAGTTGGACGGACAGGGTTATCTGGGGCCAACGTCCTGACTTTC. This gives the protein CASRLVGRTGLSGANVLTF.

Concerning this clone itself: This sample also contains other DNA sequences that code for the same CDR3. This chain joins TRBV28 and TRBJ2-7, with 7 nucleotides matching TRBD2. Germline values: CDR1 MDHEN, CDR2 SYDVKM. The CDR3 is 12 residues long. The J segment lost 4 bases and the V segment lost 5 bases, leaving 2 bases of the junction unmatched. The CDR3 spells CASSLAAYEQYF. CDR3 DNA: TGTGCCAGCAGTCTAGCGGCTTACGAGCAGTACTTC. The full variable domain, rest sourced from reference TRBV28 and TRBJ2-7, is DVKVTQSSRYLVKRTGEKVFLECVQDMDHENMFWYRQDPGLGLRLIYFSYDVKMKEKGDIPEGYSVSREKKERFSLILESASTNQTSMYLCASSLAAYEQYFGPGTRLTVT.

This chain connects TRBV18 to TRBJ1-2; the D gene is possibly TRBD1 (5 bases). The V end lost 0 bases, the J end lost 0 bases, and 14 bases lay between the germline ends. Per the germline V gene, CDR1 is KGHSH and CDR2 is LQKENI. The CDR3 consists of 17 residues. CDR3 bases: TGTGCCAGCTCACCACCAGGGGTAGCAGGAGCTAACTATGGCTACACCTTC. Its translation: CASSPPGVAGANYGYTF. Supplemented by reference TRBV18 and TRBJ1-2, the full variable domain reads NAGVMQNPRHLVRRRGQEARLRCSPMKGHSHVYWYRQLPEEGLKFMVYLQKENIIDESGMPKERFSAEFPKEGPSILRIQQVVRGDSAAYFCASSPPGVAGANYGYTFGSGTRLTVV.

CDR3 sequence reads: CASSVDRVRDTQYF. The DNA for the CDR3 is TGTGCCAGCAGCGTGGACAGGGTGCGGGATACGCAGTATTTT. The chain couples TRBV7-2 to TRBJ2-3, with 8 bases aligning to TRBD1. The germline V gene encodes CDR1 SGHTA and CDR2 FQGNSA. J was trimmed by 6 bases and V by 5 bases; bases with no gene match: 7. The length of the CDR3 is 14 residues.

The chain combines TRBV27 with TRBJ2-3; tentatively, D is TRBD2 (5 bases). From germline, CDR1 is MNHEY and CDR2 SMNVEV (reference sequence). Trimming left V 4 bases short and J 0 bases short, with 11 bases between. The CDR3 has 15 amino acids. The CDR3 sequence: CASSSPRDSTDTQYF. The CDR3 nucleotides are TGTGCCAGCAGTTCCCCCCGGGATAGCACAGATACGCAGTATTTT.

This chain joins TRBV4-1 and TRBJ2-4; D gene unclear. This CDR3 is 14 amino acids long. CDR1 is MGHRA and CDR2 is YSYEKL in the germline V gene. V shed 0 bases and J shed 1 base, with 4 bases lying between them. CDR3 loop: CASSQDNAKNIQYF. CDR3 nucleotide sequence: TGCGCCAGCAGCCAAGATAATGCCAAAAACATTCAGTACTTC.

The chain uses TRBV28 and TRBJ1-5; 7 bases are shared with TRBD1. The CDR3 has 13 residues. With 11 bases clipped from V and 3 bases from J, the junction kept 7 bases outside the gene matches. Per germline, CDR1 MDHEN and CDR2 SYDVKM. CDR3 loop: CAGGTDNNQPQHF. The CDR3 DNA follows: TGTGCCGGGGGGACAGACAACAATCAGCCCCAGCATTTT.

This chain uses TRBV7-6 with TRBJ2-5, with D perhaps assigned TRBD1 or TRBD2 (5 bases each). The V and J ends lost 8 bases and 4 bases respectively, with 14 bases between them. This CDR3 contains 13 residues. Germline V gene lookup returns CDR1 SGHVS and CDR2 FNYEAQ. The CDR3 reads CASEPGARETQYF. CDR3 bases: TGTGCCAGCGAACCCGGGGCGCGAGAGACCCAGTACTTC.

The V call is TRBV10-1, the J call TRBJ2-7; possible D gene TRBD2, 6 bases. The germline V and J ends were trimmed by 7 bases and 4 bases, with 11 bases remaining between them. Per the germline V gene, CDR1 is WNHNN and CDR2 is SYGVQD (reference sequence). The CDR3 covers 12 residues. The DNA of the CDR3 is TGCGCCAGCACCCTGACTAGTTACGAGCAGTACTTC. Its protein is CASTLTSYEQYF.

The chain joins TRBV5-6 to TRBJ2-1, with D perhaps matching TRBD1 (6 bases). Trimming took off 1 base at V and 7 bases at J, with 24 bases between the two ends. CDR3 length: 18 residues. Germline CDR1 is SGHDT and CDR2 is YYEEEE. The CDR3: CASSLKRTVGIQGNEQFF. The CDR3 DNA reads as TGTGCCAGCAGCTTGAAGCGCACGGTGGGAATACAGGGAAATGAGCAGTTCTTC.

The chain is built from TRBV29-1 and TRBJ1-1; D perhaps matches TRBD1 (6 bases). This CDR3 has 13 amino acids. Per the germline V gene, CDR1 is SQVTM and CDR2 is ANQGSEA. The CDR3 DNA follows: TGCACCGAGACAGGAGACTTAGCCACTGAAGCTTTCTTT. The encoded protein is CTETGDLATEAFF. Supplemented by reference TRBV29-1 and TRBJ1-1, the full variable domain reads SAVISQKPSRDICQRGTSLTIQCQVDSQVTMMFWYRQQPGQSLTLIATANQGSEATYESGFVIDKFPISRPNLTFSTLTVSNMSPEDSSIYLCTETGDLATEAFFGQGTRLTVV.

In the case of this clone: The sample has other DNA sequences that encode this CDR3 too. The chain uses TRBV11-2 and TRBJ2-1; 9 nucleotides line up with TRBD2. V gave up 3 bases and J gave up 4 bases; unmatched junction bases: 4. The CDR3 totals 15 residues. Germline assignment: CDR1 SGHAT and CDR2 FQNNGV. The CDR3 spells CASSLTSGLYNEQFF. DNA for the CDR3: TGTGCCAGCAGCTTGACTAGCGGCTTATACAATGAGCAGTTCTTC. The variable domain in full, with the rest retrieved from reference TRBV11-2 and TRBJ2-1, is EAGVAQSPRYKIIEKRQSVAFWCNPISGHATLYWYQQILGQGPKLLIQFQNNGVVDDSQLPKDRFSAERLKGVDSTLKIQPAKLEDSAVYLCASSLTSGLYNEQFFGPGTRLTVL.

The chain uses TRBV9 and TRBJ2-2; D is uncertain. The V and J ends lost 3 bases and 3 bases respectively, with 12 bases between them. The CDR3 sequence is 15 residues long. The germline gives CDR1 SGDLS, CDR2 YYNGEE. CDR3 loop: CASSALGRDTGELFF. The CDR3 region has the DNA TGTGCCAGCAGCGCGCTTGGAAGGGACACCGGGGAGCTGTTTTTT. Looking up the rest from reference TRBV9 and TRBJ2-2 gives the full variable domain: DSGVTQTPKHLITATGQRVTLRCSPRSGDLSVYWYQQSLDQGLQFLIQYYNGEERAKGNILERFSAQQFPDLHSELNLSSLELGDSALYFCASSALGRDTGELFFGEGSRLTVL.

The genes are TRBV4-1 and TRBJ1-1; no firm D call. With 4 bases removed from V and 5 bases from J, the gap between germline ends came to 17 bases. This CDR3 spans 15 amino acids. Germline V gives CDR1 MGHRA, CDR2 YSYEKL. CDR3 amino acids: CASSPQPQVPTEAFF. The CDR3 bases are TGCGCCAGCAGCCCCCAACCTCAGGTACCGACTGAAGCTTTCTTT.

This chain joins TRBV6-5 and TRBJ1-1; D not certain. This CDR3 spans 16 amino acids. CDR1 MNHEY and CDR2 SVGAGI come from the germline V gene. V was trimmed by 4 bases and J by 2 bases, leaving 17 bases between them. This CDR3 reads CASSSLLGLTNTEAFF. DNA of the CDR3: TGTGCCAGCAGTTCCCTCCTCGGGTTAACCAACACTGAAGCTTTCTTT.

This clone has a single count. The rearrangement links TRBV4-3 to TRBJ2-2; the D call may be TRBD1 or TRBD2 (6 bases each). Germline V gene lookup returns CDR1 LGHNA and CDR2 YSLEER. The CDR3 consists of 19 residues. The V gene lost 4 bases and the J gene lost 0 bases, with 21 bases spanning the gap. Here the CDR3 DNA reads TGCGCCAGCAGCCCGATCATAGGGTCCGGGGGCGCGAACACCGGGGAGCTGTTTTTT. Translated: CASSPIIGSGGANTGELFF.

The rearrangement joins TRBV2 to TRBJ2-1, with D possibly matching TRBD1 (5 bases). This CDR3 comprises 14 residues. V gave up 1 base and J gave up 9 bases, with 13 bases separating them. CDR1 SNHLY and CDR2 FYNNEI come from the germline V gene. The CDR3 coding sequence is TGTGCCAGCAGTGAAGTAGGGGCCAAGGGTGAGCAGTTCTTC. Translated, it gives CASSEVGAKGEQFF. The full variable domain, its missing parts supplied by reference TRBV2 and TRBJ2-1, is EPEVTQTPSHQVTQMGQEVILRCVPISNHLYFYWYRQILGQKVEFLVSFYNNEISEKSEIFDDQFSVERPDGSNFTLKIRSTKLEDSAMYFCASSEVGAKGEQFFGPGTRLTVL.

This clone was recorded once. This same CDR3 is encoded by further DNA sequences in the sample. The V call is TRBV7-2, the J call TRBJ2-2, with unresolved D. V was shortened by 1 base and J by 0 bases, with 6 bases between the two germline ends. This CDR3 has 15 residues. Per the germline V gene, CDR1 is SGHTA and CDR2 is FQGNSA. The CDR3 DNA reads TGTGCCAGCAGCTTAGGGGTGCCGAACACCGGGGAGCTGTTTTTT. The encoded protein is CASSLGVPNTGELFF. The full variable domain, with the rest looked up from reference TRBV7-2 and TRBJ2-2, is GAGVSQSPSNKVTEKGKDVELRCDPISGHTALYWYRQSLGQGLEFLIYFQGNSAPDKSGLPSDRFSAERTGGSVSTLTIQRTQQEDSAVYLCASSLGVPNTGELFFGEGSRLTVL.

On this clone: In the same sample, other DNA sequences code for this CDR3. V is TRBV6-5 and J is TRBJ2-7, with a weak D call TRBD1 (5 bases). Germline V gives CDR1 MNHEY, CDR2 SVGAGI. Trimming took off 6 bases at V and 4 bases at J, with 10 bases between the two ends. This CDR3 region has 12 residues. This chain's CDR3 is CASSPDRYEQYF. The CDR3 DNA sequence: TGTGCCAGCAGCCCCGACAGATACGAGCAGTACTTC.

The gene calls are TRBV21-1 and TRBJ1-2; the table calls TRBD1, which could not be checked here. TRBV21-1 is recorded as a pseudogene. The CDR3 covers 10 residues. The chain's CDR3 is CASRQGGYTF. As DNA, the CDR3 is TGTGCCAGCCGGCAGGGGGGCTACACCTTC.

The rearrangement joins TRBV4-2 to TRBJ1-2, with a tentative D call TRBD1 (5 bases). This CDR3 comprises 18 residues. Germline V lookup: CDR1 LGHNA, CDR2 YNFKEQ. The V gene lost 0 bases and the J gene lost 2 bases, with 19 bases spanning the gap. DNA of the CDR3: TGTGCCAGCAGCCAAGATCAGGGACTTACGCTCGCCAACTATGGCTACACCTTC. Protein: CASSQDQGLTLANYGYTF.

The rearrangement uses TRBV4-2 and TRBJ2-7; 7 nucleotides line up with TRBD2. Trimming removed 4 bases from V and 0 bases from J; junction bases left unmatched: 9. This CDR3 is 16 amino acids long. Germline loops: CDR1 LGHNA, CDR2 YNFKEQ. CDR3 in amino acids: CASSRAGTTVSYEQYF. In DNA form, the CDR3 reads TGTGCCAGCAGCCGGGCCGGGACTACTGTCTCCTACGAGCAGTACTTC.

The chain has TRBV5-1 and TRBJ2-3; 8 bases are a match to TRBD2. The germline V gene has CDR1 SGHRS and CDR2 YFSETQ. CDR3 length: 17 residues. The J segment lost 11 bases and the V segment lost 0 bases, leaving 17 bases of the junction unmatched. The CDR3 region is CASSLEASGPATGGQYF. CDR3 sequence (DNA): TGCGCCAGCAGCTTGGAGGCTAGCGGGCCCGCCACCGGGGGGCAGTATTTT.